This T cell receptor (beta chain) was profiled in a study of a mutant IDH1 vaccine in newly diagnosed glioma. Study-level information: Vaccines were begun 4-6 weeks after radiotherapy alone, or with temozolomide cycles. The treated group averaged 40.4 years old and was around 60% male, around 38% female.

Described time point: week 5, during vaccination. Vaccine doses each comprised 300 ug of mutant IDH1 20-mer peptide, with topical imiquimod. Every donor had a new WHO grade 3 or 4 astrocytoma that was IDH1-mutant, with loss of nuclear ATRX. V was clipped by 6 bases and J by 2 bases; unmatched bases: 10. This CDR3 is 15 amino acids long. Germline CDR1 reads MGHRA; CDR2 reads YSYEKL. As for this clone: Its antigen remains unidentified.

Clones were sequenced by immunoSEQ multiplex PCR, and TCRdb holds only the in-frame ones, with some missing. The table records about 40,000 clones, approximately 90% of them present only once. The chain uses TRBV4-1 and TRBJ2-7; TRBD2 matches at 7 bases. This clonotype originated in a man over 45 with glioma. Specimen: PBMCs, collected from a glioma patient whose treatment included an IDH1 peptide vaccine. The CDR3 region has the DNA TGCGCCAGCAGGCCAGCTCCGGGAGGCGCCTACGAGCAGTACTTC. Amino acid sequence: CASRPAPGGAYEQYF.